This T cell receptor (beta chain) appears in the sequencing data of a study of cytotoxic CD8 clonotypes in ibrutinib-treated CLL. Overall study: Samples had a mean of 255,043 productive templates and 85,000 to 100,000 productive rearrangements.

Germline values: CDR1 MNHEY, CDR2 SVGAGI. V was trimmed by 3 bases and J by 4 bases, leaving 10 bases between them. This CDR3 spans 14 amino acids. To note about this clone: Its antigen remains unknown.

Findings and caveats of the study: Relative to age-matched healthy donors, clonality at baseline was higher, and it tracked circulating CD8+ T-cell counts. Clonality increased at ibrutinib response, then returned toward baseline at progression.

Sequencing was performed with immunoSEQ multiplex PCR; in TCRdb, only in-frame clones are kept and a portion is missing. The sample holds around 97,000 clones, around four fifths seen once. The chain has TRBV6-5 and TRBJ2-1; weak D call: TRBD1 (6 bases). The receptor's source is a human donor with chronic lymphocytic leukemia. The sequenced sample was PBMCs, obtained after 12 months of ibrutinib treatment. In nucleotides, the CDR3 is TGTGCCAGCAGTTATTCCGGACAGTACAATGAGCAGTTCTTC. The encoded protein is CASSYSGQYNEQFF.